This T cell receptor (beta chain) was found in a study of cytomegalovirus exposure and HLA in healthy donors. Though nominally healthy at sampling, donors likely had unrecorded immune exposures. Regarding the study as a whole: The Asian-associated ancestry cluster reportedly had fewer N-insertions than the roughly 720-donor mean in a later analysis. Reports described diagnosis of cytomegalovirus status by the classifier as highly specific and sensitive.

Points on this clone: The antigen is unknown.

The CDR3 spans 15 residues. Germline CDR1 is SGHRS and CDR2 is YFSETQ. Trimming stripped 5 bases from V and 4 bases from J, with 18 bases between. This PCR relied on a set of 60 Vbeta primers and 13 Jbeta primers. The assay was immunoSEQ multiplex PCR, and TCRdb's table has in-frame clones only and misses some. Here the sample spans around 100,000 clones, roughly 70% being singletons. The V and J genes are TRBV5-1 and TRBJ1-1; D might be TRBD1 (5 bases). Sequencing was performed on PBMCs. The clonotype originates from a woman in her 30s in good health and CMV-seronegative. The CDR3 DNA follows: TGCGCCAGCAGGCGGGGGGAGCCGTCGGTCACTGAAGCTTTCTTT. This encodes CASRRGEPSVTEAFF.